This passage covers 20 T cell receptor beta chains from one sample sequenced in a study of T cells in Graves' hyperthyroidism and ophthalmopathy. TCR beta CDR3 regions were amplified from RNA. A set of HTBI primers served as the primers for a first-round RT-PCR of the TCR CDR3. TCRdb independently ran MiXCR on the multiplex PCR reads; one entry per CDR3 protein. The data contain about 500,000 distinct CDR3 sequences, 17% of them singletons. The sample taken for sequencing was blood. The receptor source for this set is a young woman with Graves' ophthalmopathy.

This clonotype was found many times. This rearrangement joins TRBV28 to TRBJ2-2; TRBD1 might be the D (6 bases). Trimming took 6 bases from V and 0 from J, leaving 14 bases between them. The CDR3 extends over 16 amino acids. Germline loops: CDR1 MDHEN, CDR2 SYDVKM. The CDR3 loop reads CASRTTGTTNTGELFF. The CDR3 DNA reads TGTGCCAGCAGGACGACCGGGACAACGAACACCGGGGAGCTGTTTTTT.

This chain joins TRBV27 and TRBJ2-7; TRBD1 is a possible D gene (7 bases). The CDR3 sequence is 16 residues long. The germline V and J ends were trimmed by 0 bases and 3 bases, with 15 bases remaining between them. Germline CDR1 MNHEY, CDR2 SMNVEV (reference sequence). CDR3 DNA sequence: TGTGCCAGCAGTTTATCGGGGGGACAGCTAGACTACGAGCAGTACTTC. Translated, it gives CASSLSGGQLDYEQYF.

This clonotype was detected a few times. The genes are TRBV19 and TRBJ1-1; TRBD1 matches 11 bases. Germline values: CDR1 LNHDA, CDR2 SQIVND (reference sequence). The length of the CDR3 is 16 residues. J gave up 1 base and V 4 bases, and 5 bases lay outside the gene matches. Here the CDR3 reads CASSKTGTGGNTEAFF. CDR3 sequence (DNA): TGTGCCAGTAGTAAAACCGGGACAGGGGGGAACACTGAAGCTTTCTTT.

This clonotype was detected a few times. The chain joins TRBV19 to TRBJ2-7, with D possibly TRBD1 on 6 matching bases. Looked up from germline, CDR1 is LNHDA and CDR2 is SQIVND (reference sequence). Trimming removed 3 bases from V and 1 base from J, with 10 bases in between. The CDR3 consists of 14 residues. The chain's CDR3 is CASSMGAGSYEQYF. The CDR3 DNA is TGTGCCAGTAGTATGGGGGCCGGATCCTACGAGCAGTACTTC. The full variable domain, with the rest looked up from reference TRBV19 and TRBJ2-7, is DGGITQSPKYLFRKEGQNVTLSCEQNLNHDAMYWYRQDPGQGLRLIYYSQIVNDFQKGDIAEGYSVSREKKESFPLTVTSAQKNPTAFYLCASSMGAGSYEQYFGPGTRLTVT.

This clonotype occurred many times. The chain couples TRBV2 to TRBJ2-5; 9 nucleotides line up with TRBD2. Unmatched junction bases numbered 5, after V lost 7 bases and J lost 2 bases. This CDR3 is 14 amino acids long. Germline V gene sequence: CDR1 SNHLY, CDR2 FYNNEI. This chain's CDR3 is CASIGLAGQETQYF. CDR3 nucleotides: TGTGCCAGCATTGGTCTAGCGGGGCAAGAGACCCAGTACTTC. Based on the CDR3 plus reference TRBV2 and TRBJ2-5, the full variable domain is EPEVTQTPSHQVTQMGQEVILRCVPISNHLYFYWYRQILGQKVEFLVSFYNNEISEKSEIFDDQFSVERPDGSNFTLKIRSTKLEDSAMYFCASIGLAGQETQYFGPGTRLLVL.

This clonotype has a count of ten or more. The chain employs TRBV13 and TRBJ2-3; weak D call: TRBD1 (5 bases). CDR3 length equals 14 residues. V was shortened by 5 bases and J by 5 bases, with 14 bases between the two germline ends. Looked up from germline, CDR1 is PRHDT and CDR2 is FYEKMQ (reference sequence). CDR3 loop: CASSKKAGIDTQYF. The DNA of the CDR3 is TGTGCCAGCAGCAAAAAAGCAGGGATAGATACGCAGTATTTT.

The chain uses TRBV6-2 or TRBV6-3 and TRBJ2-1, with 14 bases aligning to TRBD2. Trimming at V came to 5 bases and at J to 9 bases, leaving 6 bases not matched to a gene. The CDR3 contains 15 residues. Germline-derived CDR1 and CDR2 are MNHEY and SVGEGT. CDR3 protein: CASSGGLAGEGEQFF. The CDR3 DNA is TGTGCCAGCAGTGGGGGACTAGCGGGAGAGGGTGAGCAGTTCTTC.

The chain carries TRBV6-5 and TRBJ2-2; D uncertain. The V gene's germline CDR1 is MNHEY and CDR2 SVGAGI. Trimming took off 4 bases at V and 6 bases at J, with 12 bases between the two ends. The CDR3 contains 14 residues. The CDR3 reads CASSSASVAGELFF. CDR3 coding DNA: TGTGCCAGCAGTTCGGCGTCGGTTGCCGGGGAGCTGTTTTTT.

In this sample, this clonotype turned up many times. This chain links TRBV27 with TRBJ1-4, with a weak D call TRBD1 (6 bases). The germline gives CDR1 MNHEY, CDR2 SMNVEV (reference sequence). Trimming removed 6 bases from V and 8 bases from J, with 16 bases in between. This CDR3 is built from 14 residues. The CDR3 coding sequence is TGTGCCAGCAGGCGACGGGGGGCTAGGGAAAAACTGTTTTTT. This sequence encodes CASRRRGAREKLFF.

This clonotype was picked up a small number of times. V usage is TRBV20-1 and J usage is TRBJ2-1, with a possible D match to TRBD2 (5 bases). The germline V and J ends were trimmed by 6 bases and 7 bases, with 16 bases remaining between them. Germline V gene lookup returns CDR1 DFQATT and CDR2 SNEGSKA (reference sequence). This CDR3 spans 13 amino acids. The DNA of the CDR3 is TGCAGTGCGGTACGGGTCTCGGGGAATGAGCAGTTCTTC. Translated, it gives CSAVRVSGNEQFF.

This clonotype was seen a few times. The J gene is TRBJ2-7, the V gene TRBV9; D gene ambiguous. V lost 0 bases and J 3 bases, leaving 10 bases between the germline ends. This CDR3 region has 14 residues. Germline assignment: CDR1 SGDLS and CDR2 YYNGEE. For the CDR3, the DNA is TGTGCCAGCAGCGTAGGAGACAAAGACTACGAGCAGTACTTC. Its protein is CASSVGDKDYEQYF. Variable domain in full (rest from reference TRBV9 and TRBJ2-7): DSGVTQTPKHLITATGQRVTLRCSPRSGDLSVYWYQQSLDQGLQFLIQYYNGEERAKGNILERFSAQQFPDLHSELNLSSLELGDSALYFCASSVGDKDYEQYFGPGTRLTVT.

At least ten counts were recorded for this clonotype. The V call is TRBV20-1, the J call TRBJ2-7, with D possibly being TRBD1 (5 bases). V lost 1 base and J lost 2, with 15 bases in between. Germline V gene lookup returns CDR1 DFQATT and CDR2 SNEGSKA (reference sequence). CDR3 length equals 15 residues. In DNA form, the CDR3 reads TGCAGTGCTAGAGGGCCAGGGCTAGTTACCTACGAGCAGTACTTC. Its protein is CSARGPGLVTYEQYF.

Many counts were recorded for this clonotype. The chain recombines TRBV4-1 with TRBJ1-1; unclear D gene. Looked up from germline, CDR1 is MGHRA and CDR2 is YSYEKL. The CDR3 totals 15 residues. V lost 4 bases to trimming and J lost 0 bases, with 12 bases between them. The CDR3 coding sequence is TGCGCCAGCAGCCGAAACCCAGGCATGAACACTGAAGCTTTCTTT. This sequence encodes CASSRNPGMNTEAFF.

This clonotype was recorded at least ten times. The J gene is TRBJ2-3, the V gene TRBV7-2, with TRBD2 identical over 7 bases. The CDR3 totals 15 residues. The ends lost 5 bases at V and 2 bases at J; junction bases unmatched: 7. Germline V gene lookup returns CDR1 SGHTA and CDR2 FQGNSA. The CDR3 loop reads CASSVTSRNTDTQYF. The CDR3 region has the DNA TGTGCCAGCAGCGTGACTAGCAGGAACACAGATACGCAGTATTTT.

The gene calls are TRBV29-1 and TRBJ2-1, with a possible D match to TRBD2 (7 bases). V gave up 6 bases and J gave up 8 bases, with 17 bases separating them. Per the germline V gene, CDR1 is SQVTM and CDR2 is ANQGSEA. The CDR3 covers 13 residues. CDR3 nucleotides: TGCAGCGTGCGATTCGGGGGGCGAGATGAGCAGTTCTTC. It yields the protein CSVRFGGRDEQFF.

This chain connects TRBV7-9 to TRBJ1-3; D not resolved. V was cut by 0 bases and J by 0 bases, with 3 bases left in between. The CDR3 runs 14 residues. The germline gives CDR1 SEHNR, CDR2 FQNEAQ (reference sequence). The CDR3 loop is CASSLALSGNTIYF. CDR3 DNA: TGTGCCAGCAGCTTAGCTCTCTCTGGAAACACCATATATTTT. The whole variable domain, remainder taken from reference TRBV7-9 and TRBJ1-3, is DTGVSQNPRHKITKRGQNVTFRCDPISEHNRLYWYRQTLGQGPEFLTYFQNEAQLEKSRLLSDRFSAERPKGSFSTLEIQRTEQGDSAMYLCASSLALSGNTIYFGEGSWLTVV.

V gene TRBV5-1 combines with J gene TRBJ2-3, with 13 bases matching TRBD2. Germline CDR1 SGHRS, CDR2 YFSETQ. The V gene end was trimmed by 3 bases and the J gene end by 4 bases; junction bases not matched to a gene: 11. The CDR3 length is 18 residues. The CDR3 reads CASSSQRTSGSSADTQYF. The CDR3 region has the DNA TGCGCCAGCAGCTCCCAACGGACTAGCGGGAGTTCAGCAGATACGCAGTATTTT.

This rearrangement joins TRBV4-1 to TRBJ1-5, with TRBD1 as a possible D gene (6 bases). This CDR3 region has 16 residues. CDR1 and CDR2 from the germline V gene are MGHRA and YSYEKL. V shed 2 bases and J shed 0 bases, with 11 bases lying between them. The CDR3 DNA sequence: TGCGCCAGCAGCCAATTCGGGGGCGATAGCAATCAGCCCCAGCATTTT. Residues: CASSQFGGDSNQPQHF.

This clonotype was seen at least ten times. The J gene is TRBJ1-5, the V gene TRBV2; D remains unclear. This CDR3 is built from 13 residues. The germline V gene has CDR1 SNHLY and CDR2 FYNNEI. Deletions cut 3 bases from V and 1 base from J, with 4 bases between. The CDR3 spells CASSDQSNQPQHF. Here the CDR3 DNA reads TGTGCCAGCAGTGACCAGAGCAATCAGCCCCAGCATTTT.

In this sample, this clonotype turned up many times. The chain is built from TRBV2 and TRBJ2-3; D not certain. Germline V CDR1 and CDR2: SNHLY, FYNNEI. Trimming left V 6 bases short and J 0 bases short, with 4 bases between. This CDR3 contains 12 residues. The CDR3 loop reads CASRDSTDTQYF. CDR3 DNA sequence: TGTGCCAGCAGGGACAGCACAGATACGCAGTATTTT. The variable domain in full, with the rest retrieved from reference TRBV2 and TRBJ2-3, is EPEVTQTPSHQVTQMGQEVILRCVPISNHLYFYWYRQILGQKVEFLVSFYNNEISEKSEIFDDQFSVERPDGSNFTLKIRSTKLEDSAMYFCASRDSTDTQYFGPGTRLTVL.